The present T cell receptor (beta chain) was sequenced within a study of identical twins. The study's findings and limits: Insertion counts were lower in abundant cord blood beta clonotypes, a trend that memory repertoires did not show. Weaker excess twin sharing was seen among beta out-of-frame sequences.

The CDR3 runs to 12 residues. V was cut by 7 bases and J by 6 bases, with 13 bases left in between. Germline CDR1 reads SQVTM; CDR2 reads ANQGSEA. cDNA molecules carried unique molecular identifiers, and template switching added a universal primer site. TCRdb re-analysed the 5' RACE reads in MiXCR, keeping a single row per CDR3 protein. The sample has 270,000 or so distinct CDR3 sequences; about 8% are singletons. Healthy Caucasian donors formed the entire cohort. This clonotype was seen at least ten times. As yet, its antigen is unknown. These data were also reused for a study on yellow fever vaccine responses in identical twins.

This sequence originates from a woman aged 18-35 years in good health. The sequencing input was CD8+ T cells sorted from blood. The chain combines TRBV29-1 with TRBJ2-1; no clear D gene. The CDR3 loop reads CSANSFTNEQFF. The CDR3 DNA reads as TGCAGCGCGAACTCCTTCACCAATGAGCAGTTCTTC.